This TCR beta chain comes out of a study of identical twins. This clonotype was observed at least ten times. No antigen is known for it. Trimming took off 0 bases at V and 6 bases at J, with 6 bases between the two ends. Germline CDR1 is LGHDT and CDR2 is YNNKEL (reference sequence). The CDR3 totals 13 residues. With template switching, a universal primer site was added, and the cDNA carried unique molecular identifiers. TCRdb re-called the 5' RACE reads through MiXCR, storing one row per CDR3 protein. The table lists 450,000 or so distinct CDR3 sequences, 12% to 15% of them singletons. Every sampled donor was Caucasian and healthy. Study-level findings and limits: The study based its conclusions on cross-sectional statistical analysis and did not follow the same donors. Low generation probability was overrepresented in out-of-frame alpha sequences shared by twins.

Another study also made use of these data, one on yellow fever vaccine responses in identical twins.

The chain carries TRBV3-1 and TRBJ1-5; D is unclear. The TCR was taken from a woman under 30 in good health. The sample was CD4+ T cells sorted from blood. CDR3 bases: TGTGCCAGCAGCCAAGATAGGGTTCAGCCCCAGCATTTT. It specifies CASSQDRVQPQHF.